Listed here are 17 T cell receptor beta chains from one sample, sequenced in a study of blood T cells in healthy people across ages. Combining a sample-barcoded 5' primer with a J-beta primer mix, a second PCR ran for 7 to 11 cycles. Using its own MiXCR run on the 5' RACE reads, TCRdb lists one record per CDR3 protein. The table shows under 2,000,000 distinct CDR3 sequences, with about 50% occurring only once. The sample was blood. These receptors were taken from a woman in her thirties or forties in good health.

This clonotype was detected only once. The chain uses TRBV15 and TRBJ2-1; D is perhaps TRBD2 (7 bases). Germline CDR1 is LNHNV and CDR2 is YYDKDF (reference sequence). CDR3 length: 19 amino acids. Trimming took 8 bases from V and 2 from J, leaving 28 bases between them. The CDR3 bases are TGTGCCACCCGAGGTCGGGGGGCCCCGGCGATGGTACCCTACAATGAGCAGTTCTTC. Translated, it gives CATRGRGAPAMVPYNEQFF.

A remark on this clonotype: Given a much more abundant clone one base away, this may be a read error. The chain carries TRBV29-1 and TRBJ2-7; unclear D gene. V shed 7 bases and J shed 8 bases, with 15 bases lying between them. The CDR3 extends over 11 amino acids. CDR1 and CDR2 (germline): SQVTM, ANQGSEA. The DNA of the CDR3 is TGCAGCGCGCTTCTAGAGAGCAAGCAGTACTTC. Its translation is CSALLESKQYF.

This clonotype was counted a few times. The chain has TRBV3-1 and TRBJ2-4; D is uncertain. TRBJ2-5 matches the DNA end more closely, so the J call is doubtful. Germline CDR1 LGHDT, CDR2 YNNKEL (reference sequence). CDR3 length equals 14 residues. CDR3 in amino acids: CASSRGSIRETQYF. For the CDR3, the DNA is TGTGCCAGCAGCCGAGGTTCTATACGGGAGACCCAGTACTTC.

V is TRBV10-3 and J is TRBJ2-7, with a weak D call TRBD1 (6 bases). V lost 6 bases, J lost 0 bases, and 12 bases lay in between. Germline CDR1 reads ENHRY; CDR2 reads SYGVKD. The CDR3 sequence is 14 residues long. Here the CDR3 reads CAIRGTTSSYEQYF. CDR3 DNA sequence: TGTGCCATCAGAGGGACAACGAGCTCCTACGAGCAGTACTTC.

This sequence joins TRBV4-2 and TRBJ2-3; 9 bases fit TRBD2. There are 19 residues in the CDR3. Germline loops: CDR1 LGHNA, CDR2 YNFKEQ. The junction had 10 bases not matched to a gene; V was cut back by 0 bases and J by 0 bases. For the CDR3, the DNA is TGTGCCAGCAGCCAAGATTGGAGCGGGGGGTCGGCTAGCACAGATACGCAGTATTTT. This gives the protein CASSQDWSGGSASTDTQYF.

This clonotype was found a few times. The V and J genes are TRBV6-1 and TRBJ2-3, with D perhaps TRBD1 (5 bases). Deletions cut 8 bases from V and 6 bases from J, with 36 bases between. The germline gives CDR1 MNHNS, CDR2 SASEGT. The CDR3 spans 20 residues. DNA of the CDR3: TGTGCCAGCTACAACCCCCCGGACATAAGACAATCCGCAGTTCGTGATACGCAGTATTTT. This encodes CASYNPPDIRQSAVRDTQYF.

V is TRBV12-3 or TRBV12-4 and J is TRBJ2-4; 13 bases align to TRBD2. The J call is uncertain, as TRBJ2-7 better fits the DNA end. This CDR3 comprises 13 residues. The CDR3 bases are TGTGCCAGCAGGGGACTAGCGGGGAACGAGCAGTACTTC. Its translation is CASRGLAGNEQYF.

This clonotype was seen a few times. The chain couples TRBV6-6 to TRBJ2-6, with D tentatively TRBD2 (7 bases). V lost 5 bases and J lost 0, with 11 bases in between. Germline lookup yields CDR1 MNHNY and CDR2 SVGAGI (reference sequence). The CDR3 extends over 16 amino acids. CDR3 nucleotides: TGTGCCAGCAGTAGGGGGGGGGGCTCTGGGGCCAACGTCCTGACTTTC. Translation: CASSRGGGSGANVLTF.

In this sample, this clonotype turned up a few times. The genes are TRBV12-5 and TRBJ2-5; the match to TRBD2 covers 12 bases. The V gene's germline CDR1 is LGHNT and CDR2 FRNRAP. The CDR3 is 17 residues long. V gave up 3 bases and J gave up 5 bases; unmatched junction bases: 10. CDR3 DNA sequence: TGTGCTAGTGGTTTTTTCCGGACTAGCGGGGTATCGGAGACCCAGTACTTC. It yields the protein CASGFFRTSGVSETQYF.

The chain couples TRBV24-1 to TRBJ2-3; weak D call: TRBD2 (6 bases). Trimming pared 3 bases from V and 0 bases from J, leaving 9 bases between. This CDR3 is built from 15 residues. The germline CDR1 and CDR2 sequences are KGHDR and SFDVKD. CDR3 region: CATSDIAASTDTQYF. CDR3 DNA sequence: TGTGCCACCAGTGATATAGCGGCTAGCACAGATACGCAGTATTTT.

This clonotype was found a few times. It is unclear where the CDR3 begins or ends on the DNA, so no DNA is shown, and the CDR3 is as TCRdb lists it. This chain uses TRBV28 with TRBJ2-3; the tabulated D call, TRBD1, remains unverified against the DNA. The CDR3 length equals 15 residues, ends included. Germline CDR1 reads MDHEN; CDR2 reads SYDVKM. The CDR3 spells CASILGGAHTDTQYF.

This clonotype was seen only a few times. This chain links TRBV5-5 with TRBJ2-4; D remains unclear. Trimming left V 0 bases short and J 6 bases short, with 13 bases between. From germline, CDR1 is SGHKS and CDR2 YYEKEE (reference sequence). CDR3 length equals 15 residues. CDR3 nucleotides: TGTGCCAGCAGCTTGGCTAGTTCTCCCCTAAACATTCAGTACTTC. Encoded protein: CASSLASSPLNIQYF. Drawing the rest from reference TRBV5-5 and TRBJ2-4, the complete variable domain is DAGVTQSPTHLIKTRGQQVTLRCSPISGHKSVSWYQQVLGQGPQFIFQYYEKEERGRGNFPDRFSARQFPNYSSELNVNALLLGDSALYLCASSLASSPLNIQYFGAGTRLSVL.

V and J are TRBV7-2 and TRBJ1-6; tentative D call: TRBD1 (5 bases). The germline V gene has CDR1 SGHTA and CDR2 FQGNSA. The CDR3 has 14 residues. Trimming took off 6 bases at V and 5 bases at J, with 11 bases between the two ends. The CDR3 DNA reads TGTGCCAGCAGGACGGGACGAAATAATTCACCCCTCCACTTT. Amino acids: CASRTGRNNSPLHF.

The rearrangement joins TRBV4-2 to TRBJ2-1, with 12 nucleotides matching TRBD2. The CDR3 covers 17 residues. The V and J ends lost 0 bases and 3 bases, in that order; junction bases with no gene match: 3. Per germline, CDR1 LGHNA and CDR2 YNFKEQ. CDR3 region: CASSQERLAGDYNEQFF. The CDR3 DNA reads TGTGCCAGCAGCCAAGAGAGACTAGCGGGGGACTACAATGAGCAGTTCTTC.

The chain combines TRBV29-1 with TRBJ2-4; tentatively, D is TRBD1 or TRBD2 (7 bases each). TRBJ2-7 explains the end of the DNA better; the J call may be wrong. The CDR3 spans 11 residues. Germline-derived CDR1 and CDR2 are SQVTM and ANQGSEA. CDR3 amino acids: CSVDREGEQYF. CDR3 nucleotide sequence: TGCAGCGTCGACAGGGAGGGCGAGCAGTACTTC.

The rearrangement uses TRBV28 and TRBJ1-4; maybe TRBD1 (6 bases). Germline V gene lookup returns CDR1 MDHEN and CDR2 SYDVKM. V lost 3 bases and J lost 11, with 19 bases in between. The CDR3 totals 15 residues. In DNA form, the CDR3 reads TGTGCCAGCAGTTTCTCTGGGGGGGGGCTTGGGAAACTGTTTTTT. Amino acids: CASSFSGGGLGKLFF.

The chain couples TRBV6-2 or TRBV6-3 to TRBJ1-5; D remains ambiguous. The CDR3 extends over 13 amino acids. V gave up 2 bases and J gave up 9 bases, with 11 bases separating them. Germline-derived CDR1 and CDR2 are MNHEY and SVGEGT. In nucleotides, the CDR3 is TGTGCCAGCAGTTACGAAGGGTGGCGGCCCCAGCATTTT. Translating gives CASSYEGWRPQHF.